Listed below are T cell receptor beta chains from one sample, sequenced in a study of OX40 agonist ivuxolimab in advanced cancers. The table came from immunoSEQ multiplex PCR; TCRdb's copy has only in-frame clones and leaves some out. The data contain approximately 15,000 clones, over 75% of them seen just once; the ten biggest clones take up approximately 28%. The source material was CD4+ or CD8+ T cells sorted from blood, sampled in a trial of the OX40 agonist ivuxolimab. These receptors were taken from an adult with an advanced solid tumor such as melanoma, head and neck, liver or kidney cancer. CDR3s include the opening cysteine and the closing phenylalanine or tryptophan. D genes are given only for firm matches. The size entry is marked missing in some rows and otherwise reads once, few, many or a size class.

V	J	D	size	DNA	CDR3
TRBV29-1	TRBJ1-2	TRBD1	NA	TGCAGCGTTTCTGGGACAGGACCATACTATGGCTACACCTTC	CSVSGTGPYYGYTF
TRBV12-2	TRBJ2-1	NA	once	TGTGCCAGCAGCCCCAGCCCTACCTACAATGAGCAGTTCTTC	CASSPSPTYNEQFF
TRBV15	TRBJ1-1	TRBD1	NA	TGTGCCACCAGCAGGACAGGGGAGACTGAAGCTTTCTTT	CATSRTGETEAFF
TRBV4-1	TRBJ1-6	NA	NA	TGCGCCAGCAGCCAAAAAGAGGCAAATAATTCACCCCTCCACTTT	CASSQKEANNSPLHF
TRBV7-8	TRBJ2-1	TRBD1	NA	TGTGCCAGCAGCTTAGCTCATCCGGGACAGGGGGCATATGAGCAGTTCTTC	CASSLAHPGQGAYEQFF
TRBV6-6	TRBJ2-3	NA	NA	TGTGCCAGCAGTTATTCCGGGGGCACCACAGATACGCAGTATTTT	CASSYSGGTTDTQYF
TRBV7-6	TRBJ2-1	NA	NA	TGTGCCAGCAGCTTAGACCCCCGGGGTGATAATGAGCAGTTCTTC	CASSLDPRGDNEQFF
TRBV25-1	TRBJ2-1	NA	once	TGTGCCAGCAGTGGAGGAGCCGGGACCAGCTCCTACAATGAGCAGTTCTTC	CASSGGAGTSSYNEQFF
TRBV19	TRBJ2-2	NA	NA	TGTGCCAGTAGAAGGACCACCGGGGAGCTGTTTTTT	CASRRTTGELFF
TRBV7-9	TRBJ2-5	NA	NA	TGTGCCAGCAGCGTCGGGGCAGAGACCCAGTACTTC	CASSVGAETQYF
TRBV9	TRBJ1-2	NA	NA	TGTGCCAGCAGCGTAGAAACGAAGGGAGGCTACACCTTC	CASSVETKGGYTF
TRBV7-2	TRBJ2-5	TRBD1	NA	TGTGCCAGCAGCTTCGGGACAGGGGGCCGAGAGACCCAGTACTTC	CASSFGTGGRETQYF
TRBV2	TRBJ1-4	NA	once	TGTGCCAGCAGGTTGGACACAACTAATGAAAAACTGTTTTTT	CASRLDTTNEKLFF
TRBV7-8	TRBJ2-3	TRBD2	NA	TGTGCCAGCAGCTGGACTAGCGGAGCCACAGATACGCAGTATTTT	CASSWTSGATDTQYF
TRBV7-8	TRBJ2-1	TRBD2	NA	TGTGCCAGCAGCTTAAAGGCTAGCGGGAGGTGGGATGAGCAGTTCTTC	CASSLKASGRWDEQFF
TRBV6-5	TRBJ2-2	NA	few	TGTGCCAGCAGTTGGTGGGCAGGGGATTCTACCGGGGAGCTGTTTTTT	CASSWWAGDSTGELFF
TRBV2	TRBJ2-7	NA	NA	TGTGCCAGCAGTGTGAGACCCTCCTACGAGCAGTACTTC	CASSVRPSYEQYF
TRBV5-1	TRBJ1-2	NA	NA	TGCGCCAGCAGCTTGGGGAATAAAGGCGGCTACACCTTC	CASSLGNKGGYTF
TRBV15	TRBJ1-2	NA	NA	TGTGCCACCAGCAAAGGGGGAGTTGTACGTGACTATGGCTACACCTTC	CATSKGGVVRDYGYTF
TRBV6-6	TRBJ2-1	NA	NA	TGTGCCAGCAGCGTACAGAAAAACAATGAGCAGTTCTTC	CASSVQKNNEQFF
TRBV7-8	TRBJ2-7	NA	NA	TGTGCCAGCACCCCATTGCCGGGCTTCAGCTCCTACGAGCAGTACTTC	CASTPLPGFSSYEQYF
TRBV11-3	TRBJ2-1	NA	NA	TGTGCCAGCAGCTTAGCAGGGTATGGGACCTACAATGAGCAGTTCTTC	CASSLAGYGTYNEQFF